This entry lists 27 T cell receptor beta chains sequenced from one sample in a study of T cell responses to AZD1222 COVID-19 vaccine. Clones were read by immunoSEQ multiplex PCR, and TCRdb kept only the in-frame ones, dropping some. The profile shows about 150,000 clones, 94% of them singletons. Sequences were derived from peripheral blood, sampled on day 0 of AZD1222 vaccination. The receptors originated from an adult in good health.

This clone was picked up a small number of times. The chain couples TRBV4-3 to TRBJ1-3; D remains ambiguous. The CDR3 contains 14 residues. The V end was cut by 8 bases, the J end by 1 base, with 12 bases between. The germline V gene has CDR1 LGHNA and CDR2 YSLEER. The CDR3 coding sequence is TGCGCCAGCGGAGCGGGGATTTCTGGAAACACCATATATTTT. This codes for CASGAGISGNTIYF.

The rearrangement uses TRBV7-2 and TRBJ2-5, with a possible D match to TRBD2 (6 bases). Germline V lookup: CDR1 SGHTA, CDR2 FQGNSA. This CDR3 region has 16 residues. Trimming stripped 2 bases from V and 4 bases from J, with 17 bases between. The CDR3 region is CASSLFGGGIGETQYF. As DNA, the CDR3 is TGTGCCAGCAGCTTATTCGGAGGCGGGATAGGAGAGACCCAGTACTTC.

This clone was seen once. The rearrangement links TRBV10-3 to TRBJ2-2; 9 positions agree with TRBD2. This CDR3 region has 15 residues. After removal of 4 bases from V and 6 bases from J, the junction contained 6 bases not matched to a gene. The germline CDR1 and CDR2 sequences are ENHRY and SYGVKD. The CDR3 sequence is CAISGGLAHAGELFF. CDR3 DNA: TGTGCCATCAGTGGGGGACTAGCCCATGCCGGGGAGCTGTTTTTT.

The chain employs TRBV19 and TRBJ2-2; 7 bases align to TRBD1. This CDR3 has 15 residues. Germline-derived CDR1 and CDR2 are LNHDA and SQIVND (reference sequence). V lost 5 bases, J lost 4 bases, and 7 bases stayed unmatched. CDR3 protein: CASSLGQDSTGELFF. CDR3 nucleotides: TGTGCCAGTAGTCTTGGACAGGACAGCACCGGGGAGCTGTTTTTT.

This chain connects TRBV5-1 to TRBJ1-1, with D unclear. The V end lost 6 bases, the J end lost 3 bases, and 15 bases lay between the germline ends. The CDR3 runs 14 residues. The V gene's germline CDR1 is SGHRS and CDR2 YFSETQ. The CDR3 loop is CASTRGAVDTEAFF. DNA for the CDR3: TGCGCCAGCACCCGTGGCGCGGTGGACACTGAAGCTTTCTTT. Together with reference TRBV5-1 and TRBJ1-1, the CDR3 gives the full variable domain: KAGVTQTPRYLIKTRGQQVTLSCSPISGHRSVSWYQQTPGQGLQFLFEYFSETQRNKGNFPGRFSGRQFSNSRSEMNVSTLELGDSALYLCASTRGAVDTEAFFGQGTRLTVV.

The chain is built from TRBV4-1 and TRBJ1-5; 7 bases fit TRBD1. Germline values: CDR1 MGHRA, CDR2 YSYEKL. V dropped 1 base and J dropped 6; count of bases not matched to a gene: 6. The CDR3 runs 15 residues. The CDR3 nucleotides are TGCGCCAGCAGCCAAGTACCAGGGGGGGGTCAGCCCCAGCATTTT. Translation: CASSQVPGGGQPQHF.

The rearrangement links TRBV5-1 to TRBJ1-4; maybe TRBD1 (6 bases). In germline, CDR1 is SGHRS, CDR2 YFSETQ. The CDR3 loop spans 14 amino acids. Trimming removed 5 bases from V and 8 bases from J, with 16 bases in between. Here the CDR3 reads CASRYYRDSEKLFF. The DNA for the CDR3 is TGCGCCAGCAGGTACTACAGGGATAGCGAAAAACTGTTTTTT.

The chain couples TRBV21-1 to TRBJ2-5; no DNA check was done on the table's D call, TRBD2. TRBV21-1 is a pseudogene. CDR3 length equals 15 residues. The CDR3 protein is CASSKGGRRQETQYF. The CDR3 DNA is TGTGCCAGCAGCAAGGGAGGACGGCGACAAGAGACCCAGTACTTC.

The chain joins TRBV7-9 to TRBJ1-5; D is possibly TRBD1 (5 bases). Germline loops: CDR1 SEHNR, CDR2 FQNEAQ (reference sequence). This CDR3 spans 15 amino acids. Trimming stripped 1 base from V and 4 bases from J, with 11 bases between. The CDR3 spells CASSLGPDTNQPQHF. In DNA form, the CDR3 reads TGTGCCAGCAGCTTAGGGCCGGACACTAATCAGCCCCAGCATTTT. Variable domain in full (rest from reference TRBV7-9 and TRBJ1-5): DTGVSQNPRHKITKRGQNVTFRCDPISEHNRLYWYRQTLGQGPEFLTYFQNEAQLEKSRLLSDRFSAERPKGSFSTLEIQRTEQGDSAMYLCASSLGPDTNQPQHFGDGTRLSIL.

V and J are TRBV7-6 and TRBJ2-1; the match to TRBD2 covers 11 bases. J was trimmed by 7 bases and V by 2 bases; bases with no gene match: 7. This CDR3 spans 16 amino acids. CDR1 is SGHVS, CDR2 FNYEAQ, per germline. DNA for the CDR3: TGTGCCAGCAGCTTACTTAGCGGGAGGGCCCAGAATGAGCAGTTCTTC. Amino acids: CASSLLSGRAQNEQFF.

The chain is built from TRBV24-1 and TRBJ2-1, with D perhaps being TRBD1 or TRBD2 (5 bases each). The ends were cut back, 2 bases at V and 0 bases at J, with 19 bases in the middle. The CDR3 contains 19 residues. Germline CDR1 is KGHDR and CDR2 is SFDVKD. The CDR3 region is CATSDSGRTHHHSYNEQFF. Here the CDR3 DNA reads TGTGCCACCAGTGATTCGGGGCGGACTCACCATCACTCCTACAATGAGCAGTTCTTC.

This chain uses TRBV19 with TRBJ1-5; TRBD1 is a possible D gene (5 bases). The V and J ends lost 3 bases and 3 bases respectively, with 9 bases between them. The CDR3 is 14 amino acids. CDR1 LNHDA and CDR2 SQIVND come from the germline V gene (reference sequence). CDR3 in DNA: TGTGCCAGTAGTATTACGGGGCCCAATCAGCCCCAGCATTTT. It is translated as CASSITGPNQPQHF.

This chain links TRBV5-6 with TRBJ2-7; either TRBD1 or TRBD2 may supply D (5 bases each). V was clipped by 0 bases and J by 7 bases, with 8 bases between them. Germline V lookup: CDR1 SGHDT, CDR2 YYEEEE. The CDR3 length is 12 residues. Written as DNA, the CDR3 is TGTGCCAGCAGCTTGGGTTGGGGGGAGCAGTACGTC. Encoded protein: CASSLGWGEQYV.

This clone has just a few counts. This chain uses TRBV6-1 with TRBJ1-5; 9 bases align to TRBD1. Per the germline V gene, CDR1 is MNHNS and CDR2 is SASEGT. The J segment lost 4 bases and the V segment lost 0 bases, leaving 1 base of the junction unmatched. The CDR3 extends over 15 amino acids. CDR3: CASSEATGGNQPQHF. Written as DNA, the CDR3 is TGTGCCAGCAGTGAAGCGACAGGGGGGAATCAGCCCCAGCATTTT.

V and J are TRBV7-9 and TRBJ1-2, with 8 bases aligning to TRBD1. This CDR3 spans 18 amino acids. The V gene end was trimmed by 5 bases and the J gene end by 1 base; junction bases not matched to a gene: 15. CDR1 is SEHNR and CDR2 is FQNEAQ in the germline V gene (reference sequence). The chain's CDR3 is CASSAYRDRLFGNYGYTF. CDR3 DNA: TGTGCCAGCAGCGCGTACCGGGACAGGTTGTTTGGTAACTATGGCTACACCTTC.

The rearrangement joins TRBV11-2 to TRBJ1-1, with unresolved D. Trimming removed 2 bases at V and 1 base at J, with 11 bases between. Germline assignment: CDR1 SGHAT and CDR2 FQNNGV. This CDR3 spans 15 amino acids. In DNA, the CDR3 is TGTGCCAGCAGCTTATTCGGGGTCAGGAACACTGAAGCTTTCTTT. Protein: CASSLFGVRNTEAFF.

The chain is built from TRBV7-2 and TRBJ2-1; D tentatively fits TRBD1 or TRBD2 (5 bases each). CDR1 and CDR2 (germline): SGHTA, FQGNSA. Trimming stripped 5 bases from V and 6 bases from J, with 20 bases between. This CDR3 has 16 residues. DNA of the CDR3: TGTGCCAGCAGCCCCCCAGGGCTAGCAGAAGTCAATGAGCAGTTCTTC. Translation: CASSPPGLAEVNEQFF.

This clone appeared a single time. In DNA, the CDR3 is TGTGCCAGCAGCTCGAGCCCGAGCAATCAGCCCCAGCATTTT. Its protein is CASSSSPSNQPQHF. This chain links TRBV11-2 with TRBJ1-5; D is unclear. Germline-derived CDR1 and CDR2 are SGHAT and FQNNGV. V was pared by 4 bases and J by 1 base, with 8 bases between. The CDR3 has 14 residues.

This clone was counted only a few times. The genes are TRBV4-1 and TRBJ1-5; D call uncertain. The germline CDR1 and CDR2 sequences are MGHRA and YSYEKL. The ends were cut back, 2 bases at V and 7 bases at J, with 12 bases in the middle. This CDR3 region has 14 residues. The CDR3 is CASSQIVMLQPQHF. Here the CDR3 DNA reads TGCGCCAGCAGCCAAATAGTAATGTTACAGCCCCAGCATTTT.

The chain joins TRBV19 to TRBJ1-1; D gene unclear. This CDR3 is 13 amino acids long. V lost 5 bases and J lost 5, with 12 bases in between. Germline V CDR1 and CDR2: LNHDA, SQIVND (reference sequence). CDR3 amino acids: CASSPAPVTEAFF. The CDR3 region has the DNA TGTGCCAGTAGTCCGGCTCCGGTGACTGAAGCTTTCTTT.

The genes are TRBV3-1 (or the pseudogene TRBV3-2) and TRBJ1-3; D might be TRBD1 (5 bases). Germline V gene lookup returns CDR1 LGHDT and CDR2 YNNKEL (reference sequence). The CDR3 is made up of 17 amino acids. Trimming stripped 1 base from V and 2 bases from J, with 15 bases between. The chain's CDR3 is CASSQAGLSRAGNTIYF. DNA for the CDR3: TGTGCCAGCAGCCAAGCGGGGTTGAGCAGGGCTGGAAACACCATATATTTT.

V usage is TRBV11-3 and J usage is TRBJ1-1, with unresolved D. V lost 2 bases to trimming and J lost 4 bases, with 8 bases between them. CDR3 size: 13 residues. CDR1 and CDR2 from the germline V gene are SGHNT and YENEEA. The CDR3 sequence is CASSLRLGTEAFF. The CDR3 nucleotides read TGTGCCAGCAGCTTAAGGTTGGGCACTGAAGCTTTCTTT.

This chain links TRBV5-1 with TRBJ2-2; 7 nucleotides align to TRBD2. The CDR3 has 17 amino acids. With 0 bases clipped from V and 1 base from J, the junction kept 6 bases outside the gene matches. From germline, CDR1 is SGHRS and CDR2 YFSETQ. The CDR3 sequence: CASSLVGSSGNTGELFF. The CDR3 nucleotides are TGCGCCAGCAGCTTGGTGGGATCTAGCGGGAACACCGGGGAGCTGTTTTTT. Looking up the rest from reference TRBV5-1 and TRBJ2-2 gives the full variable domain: KAGVTQTPRYLIKTRGQQVTLSCSPISGHRSVSWYQQTPGQGLQFLFEYFSETQRNKGNFPGRFSGRQFSNSRSEMNVSTLELGDSALYLCASSLVGSSGNTGELFFGEGSRLTVL.

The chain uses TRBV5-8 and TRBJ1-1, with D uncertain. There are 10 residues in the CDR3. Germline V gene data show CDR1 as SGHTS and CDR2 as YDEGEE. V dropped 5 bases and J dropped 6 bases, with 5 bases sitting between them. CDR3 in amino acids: CASRWAEAFF. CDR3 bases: TGTGCCAGCAGGTGGGCTGAAGCTTTCTTT.

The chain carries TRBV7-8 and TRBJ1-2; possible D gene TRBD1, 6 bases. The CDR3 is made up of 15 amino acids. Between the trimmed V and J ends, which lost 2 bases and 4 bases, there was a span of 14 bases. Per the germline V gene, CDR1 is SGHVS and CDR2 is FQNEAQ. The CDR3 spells CASSLFQGPSYGYTF. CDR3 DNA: TGTGCCAGCAGCTTATTCCAGGGGCCCTCCTATGGCTACACCTTC.

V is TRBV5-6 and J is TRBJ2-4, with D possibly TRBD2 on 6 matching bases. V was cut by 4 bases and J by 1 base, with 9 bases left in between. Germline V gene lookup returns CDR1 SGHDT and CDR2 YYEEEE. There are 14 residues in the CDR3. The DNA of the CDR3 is TGTGCCAGCAGCATTGCGGGGGCCAAAAACATTCAGTACTTC. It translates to CASSIAGAKNIQYF.

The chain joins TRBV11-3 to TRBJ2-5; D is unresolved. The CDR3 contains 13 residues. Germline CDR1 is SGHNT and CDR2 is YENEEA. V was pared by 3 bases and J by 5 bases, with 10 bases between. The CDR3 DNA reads TGTGCCAGCAGCTTCCAGACGGATGAGACCCAGTACTTC. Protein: CASSFQTDETQYF.